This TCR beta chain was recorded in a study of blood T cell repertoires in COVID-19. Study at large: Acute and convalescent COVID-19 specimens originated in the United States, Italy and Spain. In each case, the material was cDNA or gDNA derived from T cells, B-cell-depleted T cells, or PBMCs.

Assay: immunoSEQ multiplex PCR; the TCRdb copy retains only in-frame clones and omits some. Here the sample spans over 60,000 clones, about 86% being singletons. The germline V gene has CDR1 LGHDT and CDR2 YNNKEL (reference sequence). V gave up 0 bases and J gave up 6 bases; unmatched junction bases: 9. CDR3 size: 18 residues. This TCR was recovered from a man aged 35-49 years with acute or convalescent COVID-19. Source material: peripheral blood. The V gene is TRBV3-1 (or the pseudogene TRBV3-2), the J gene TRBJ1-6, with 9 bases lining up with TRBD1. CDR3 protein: CASSQEQTGTGSNSPLHF. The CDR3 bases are TGTGCCAGCAGCCAAGAACAAACCGGGACAGGGTCTAATTCACCCCTCCACTTT.